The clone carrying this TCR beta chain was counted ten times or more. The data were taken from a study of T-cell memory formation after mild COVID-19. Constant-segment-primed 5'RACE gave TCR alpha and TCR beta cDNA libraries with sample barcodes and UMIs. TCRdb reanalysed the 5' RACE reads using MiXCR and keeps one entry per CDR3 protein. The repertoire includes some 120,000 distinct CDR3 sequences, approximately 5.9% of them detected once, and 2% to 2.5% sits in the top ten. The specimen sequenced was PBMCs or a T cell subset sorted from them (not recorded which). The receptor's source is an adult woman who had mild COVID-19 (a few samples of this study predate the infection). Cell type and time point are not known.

The CDR3 nucleotides are TGTGCCAGCAGCTTATTGGCTAGCGGGGGAGGCGGCACAGATACGCAGTATTTT. Translation: CASSLLASGGGGTDTQYF. The V call is TRBV7-3, the J call TRBJ2-3, with 10 nucleotides matching TRBD2. V was pared by 2 bases and J by 1 base, with 9 bases of the junction left unmatched. The CDR3 consists of 18 residues. The germline CDR1 and CDR2 sequences are SGHTA and FQGTGA.